Presented here are 8 T cell receptor beta chains from one specimen sequenced in a study of blood T cell repertoires in COVID-19. Data came from immunoSEQ multiplex PCR; TCRdb stores just in-frame clones and leaves some out. In the table there are over 110,000 clones, about 91% of which are singletons. Sequencing was carried out using peripheral blood. These receptor sequences come from a human donor in a cohort sampled during active COVID-19.

CDR3 amino acids: CASSVSPGQDNPRSGNTIYF. In DNA, the CDR3 is TGTGCCAGCAGCGTGTCCCCGGGACAGGATAACCCCCGCTCTGGAAACACCATATATTTT. V and J are TRBV9 and TRBJ1-3, with 8 bases identical to TRBD1. The J segment lost 0 bases and the V segment lost 2 bases, leaving 16 bases of the junction unmatched. The CDR3 has 20 amino acids. Looked up from germline, CDR1 is SGDLS and CDR2 is YYNGEE.

This rearrangement joins TRBV30 to TRBJ1-1; unclear D gene. This CDR3 contains 14 residues. Trimming stripped 3 bases from V and 3 bases from J, with 14 bases between. Per germline, CDR1 GTSNPN and CDR2 SVGIG (reference sequence). The CDR3 DNA is TGTGCCTGGAGGTCTAATTTCCAGGACACTGAAGCTTTCTTT. The encoded protein is CAWRSNFQDTEAFF.

The table lists this clone with a count of one. J is TRBJ1-1 and V is TRBV11-2; 7 nucleotides align to TRBD1. The CDR3 has 13 amino acids. J was trimmed by 4 bases and V by 5 bases; bases with no gene match: 4. Per germline, CDR1 SGHAT and CDR2 FQNNGV. The CDR3 protein is CASSPDRVTEAFF. The CDR3 nucleotides read TGTGCCAGCAGCCCCGACAGGGTCACTGAAGCTTTCTTT.

The CDR3 DNA reads as TGTGCCAGCAGCCAGACAGGGGACTCTTACGAGCAGTACTTC. It codes for CASSQTGDSYEQYF. The chain links TRBV5-5 to TRBJ2-7; 8 bases align to TRBD1. With V trimmed by 4 bases and J by 4 bases, 7 bases remained unmatched. Germline V gives CDR1 SGHKS, CDR2 YYEKEE (reference sequence). CDR3 length: 14 residues. Full variable domain (rest looked up from reference TRBV5-5 and TRBJ2-7): DAGVTQSPTHLIKTRGQQVTLRCSPISGHKSVSWYQQVLGQGPQFIFQYYEKEERGRGNFPDRFSARQFPNYSSELNVNALLLGDSALYLCASSQTGDSYEQYFGPGTRLTVT.

The chain combines TRBV9 with TRBJ1-4, with 7 bases fitting TRBD1. V lost 1 base, J lost 7 bases, and 10 bases stayed unmatched. This CDR3 is built from 16 residues. Germline CDR1 is SGDLS and CDR2 is YYNGEE. The CDR3 sequence is CASSVSPNRGGEKLFF. Here the CDR3 DNA reads TGTGCCAGCAGCGTAAGCCCCAACAGGGGAGGTGAAAAACTGTTTTTT.

CDR3 region: CASSAMSTDTQYF. The DNA of the CDR3 is TGTGCCAGCAGCGCGATGAGTACAGATACGCAGTATTTT. V and J are TRBV14 and TRBJ2-3; no firm D call. V gave up 5 bases and J gave up 3 bases, with 9 bases separating them. Germline loops: CDR1 SGHDN, CDR2 FVKESK. The CDR3 length is 13 residues.

The chain uses TRBV27 and TRBJ2-1; 12 nucleotides line up with TRBD2. The CDR3 sequence is 17 residues long. Germline V CDR1 and CDR2: MNHEY, SMNVEV (reference sequence). With 5 bases clipped from V and 2 bases from J, the junction kept 7 bases outside the gene matches. CDR3 DNA: TGTGCCAGCAGTATCACGTCTAGCGGGGGGGCCTACAATGAGCAGTTCTTC. It specifies CASSITSSGGAYNEQFF.

The chain combines TRBV9 with TRBJ1-4; 8 bases line up with TRBD1. V lost 2 bases and J lost 2; bases outside the gene matches: 5. CDR3 length: 16 residues. Germline V gene data show CDR1 as SGDLS and CDR2 as YYNGEE. The CDR3 reads CASSVGTGRTNEKLFF. CDR3 DNA sequence: TGTGCCAGCAGCGTCGGGACAGGACGGACTAATGAAAAACTGTTTTTT.